This T cell receptor (beta chain) was observed in a study of T cell repertoires in cytomegalovirus infection. MiXCR was run by TCRdb on the reads, yielding one entry per CDR3 protein. Among hundreds of thousands of distinct CDR3 sequences listed, approximately 32% were seen once. CDR1 LGHNA and CDR2 YSLEER come from the germline V gene. Trimming took 5 bases from V and 7 from J, leaving 20 bases between them. This CDR3 has 15 amino acids. The table lists this clonotype with a few counts. Input material: PBMCs. This chain links TRBV4-3 with TRBJ1-2; maybe TRBD1 (5 bases). The clonotype was recovered from a human donor in good health (CMV status not recorded). Some clones in this sample may be carry-over from other donors' samples. CDR3 DNA: TGCGCCAGCAGCGAACTCCGGGCCCAGGGAAGTGGCTACACCTTC. It specifies CASSELRAQGSGYTF.